This is a list of T cell receptor beta chains from one sample in a study of CD8 T cells in Susac syndrome. TCRdb re-derived calls from the immunoSEQ multiplex PCR reads in MiXCR, one entry per CDR3 protein. The sample has approximately 220,000 distinct CDR3 sequences, around 90% seen once. Sequences were obtained from CD8+ T cells from PBMCs. The source is a human donor with multiple sclerosis. Both conserved end residues are part of each CDR3.

V gene	CDR3 protein
TRBV7-8	CASSLAMLGKVSRYGYTF
TRBV9	CASSVATGVNQPQHF
TRBV13	CATRPQGNTGELFF
TRBV10-3	CAISEPGASSYEQYF
TRBV7-7	CASSSHGSQETQYF
TRBV12-5	CASGSNPLVAQYF
TRBV7-6	CASSFGREQYF
TRBV13	CASSLGLAETQYF
TRBV7-2	CASSLGGQGAPGYTF
TRBV20-1	CSASGGGNTQYF
TRBV19	CASRPGTSGVYEQYF
TRBV13	CASSFRTGEYEQYF
TRBV12-3/TRBV12-4	CASSLGEQTLYYGYTF
TRBV12-3/TRBV12-4	CASSSDIGNQPQHF
TRBV23-1	CASSHPTESYEQYF
TRBV11-2	CASSTGLAGNQETQYF
TRBV2	CASSEALPGYVGLSPYF
TRBV10-3	CAISNDPPSGANVLTF
TRBV10-3	CAIPEGTSRGYTF
TRBV7-9	CASSRPGQLQETQYF
TRBV7-8	CASSPSDNSYGYTF
TRBV9	CASSVTGGGETQYF
TRBV12-3/TRBV12-4	CASRKDRGRREVKFGQPQHF
TRBV6-6	CASSSGGYDEQYF
TRBV5-4	CASSSRAGELFF
TRBV6-1	CASSEFASGNTIYF
TRBV20-1	CSARDPSLYEQYF
TRBV25-1	CASSEYGAADTQYF